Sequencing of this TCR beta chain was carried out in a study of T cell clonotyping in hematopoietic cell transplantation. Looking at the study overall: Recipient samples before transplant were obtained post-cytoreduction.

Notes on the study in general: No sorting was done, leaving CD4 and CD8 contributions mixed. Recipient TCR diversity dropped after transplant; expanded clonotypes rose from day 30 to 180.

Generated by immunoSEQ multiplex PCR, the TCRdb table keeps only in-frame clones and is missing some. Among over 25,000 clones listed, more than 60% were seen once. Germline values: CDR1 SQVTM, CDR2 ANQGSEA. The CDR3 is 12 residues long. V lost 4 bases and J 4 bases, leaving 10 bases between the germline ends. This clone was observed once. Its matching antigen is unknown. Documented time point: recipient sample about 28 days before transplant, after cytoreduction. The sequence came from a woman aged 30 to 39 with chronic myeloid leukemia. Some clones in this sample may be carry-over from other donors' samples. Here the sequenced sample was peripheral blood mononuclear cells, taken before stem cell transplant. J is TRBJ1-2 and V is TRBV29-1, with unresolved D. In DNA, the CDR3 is TGCAGCGTTGGCGGACGGACCTATGGCTACACCTTC. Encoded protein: CSVGGRTYGYTF.